Listed here are 14 T cell receptor beta chains from one sample, sequenced in a study of blood T cell repertoires in COVID-19. Sequencing was performed with immunoSEQ multiplex PCR; in TCRdb, only in-frame clones are kept and a portion is missing. The table includes fewer than 400,000 clones, approximately 90% detected once. Sequenced sample: PBMCs or T cells enriched from blood (not recorded which). These receptor sequences come from a man aged 25-45 years who had recovered from COVID-19.

The chain combines TRBV11-3 with TRBJ2-1; a weak D match, TRBD2 (5 bases). V was cut by 6 bases and J by 4 bases, with 10 bases left in between. The V gene's germline CDR1 is SGHNT and CDR2 YENEEA. The CDR3 runs to 13 residues. The CDR3 reads CASRGRTYNEQFF. The CDR3 region has the DNA TGTGCCAGCAGGGGTCGGACTTACAATGAGCAGTTCTTC.

J is TRBJ1-1 and V is TRBV30; TRBD1 agrees at 9 bases. Germline values: CDR1 GTSNPN, CDR2 SVGIG (reference sequence). This CDR3 comprises 17 residues. The J segment lost 3 bases and the V segment lost 4 bases, leaving 15 bases of the junction unmatched. The CDR3 DNA reads TGTGCCTGGATCAGAAAAACAGGGGGCGCGGGGGACACTGAAGCTTTCTTT. This translates into CAWIRKTGGAGDTEAFF.

The rearrangement links TRBV4-1 to TRBJ1-3, with 9 positions matching TRBD1. Germline V lookup: CDR1 MGHRA, CDR2 YSYEKL. V shed 1 base and J 4 bases; nucleotides not matched to a gene: 8. This CDR3 contains 17 residues. CDR3 nucleotides: TGCGCCAGCAGCCAAGTCGGGGGGACAGGGTACGGAAACACCATATATTTT. Translating gives CASSQVGGTGYGNTIYF.

This clone appeared once. V is TRBV4-1 and J is TRBJ1-5; the match to TRBD1 covers 8 bases. Germline V gene sequence: CDR1 MGHRA, CDR2 YSYEKL. The length of the CDR3 is 17 residues. V dropped 1 base and J dropped 1; count of bases not matched to a gene: 6. The CDR3 DNA reads as TGCGCCAGCAGCCAAGGGACAGGGAAGGGAAGCAATCAGCCCCAGCATTTT. Translation gives CASSQGTGKGSNQPQHF.

The V call is TRBV10-3, the J call TRBJ2-1; tentatively, D is TRBD2 (5 bases). V was cut by 0 bases and J by 3 bases, with 15 bases left in between. This CDR3 is built from 17 residues. Germline CDR1 and CDR2: ENHRY and SYGVKD. CDR3 loop: CAISESVQTTNYNEQFF. CDR3 DNA: TGTGCCATCAGTGAGTCGGTACAGACTACCAACTACAATGAGCAGTTCTTC.

V gene TRBV10-1 combines with J gene TRBJ2-3, with 9 bases that match TRBD2. Germline CDR1 and CDR2: WNHNN and SYGVQD (reference sequence). The CDR3 length is 15 residues. Unmatched junction bases numbered 1, after V lost 3 bases and J lost 0 bases. CDR3 in amino acids: CASSDAGGSTDTQYF. DNA for the CDR3: TGCGCCAGCAGTGACGCGGGGGGGAGCACAGATACGCAGTATTTT.

CDR3: CASSEGSSPGDTQYF. The CDR3 DNA reads TGTGCCAGCAGTGAAGGGAGCTCTCCGGGTGATACGCAGTATTTT. The chain joins TRBV2 to TRBJ2-3; the D is unclear. Germline lookup yields CDR1 SNHLY and CDR2 FYNNEI. The ends were cut back, 1 base at V and 6 bases at J, with 14 bases in the middle. The CDR3 is 15 amino acids.

The rearrangement uses TRBV9 and TRBJ2-7; TRBD1 agrees at 7 bases. CDR1 and CDR2 from the germline V gene are SGDLS and YYNGEE. V gave up 0 bases and J gave up 6 bases; unmatched junction bases: 0. The CDR3 is 12 amino acids. The DNA for the CDR3 is TGTGCCAGCAGCGTAGACAGGGGCGAGCAGTACTTC. This translates into CASSVDRGEQYF.

The gene calls are TRBV7-6 and TRBJ1-1; the D gene is possibly TRBD1 (6 bases). The CDR3 consists of 15 residues. Germline V gene data show CDR1 as SGHVS and CDR2 as FNYEAQ. V lost 5 bases, J lost 4 bases, and 17 bases lay in between. CDR3 protein: CASSPQQGAVTEAFF. The DNA of the CDR3 is TGTGCCAGCAGCCCACAACAGGGTGCGGTCACTGAAGCTTTCTTT.

This rearrangement joins TRBV10-3 to TRBJ2-1, with 10 bases matching TRBD2. From germline, CDR1 is ENHRY and CDR2 SYGVKD. The ends lost 5 bases at V and 4 bases at J; junction bases unmatched: 5. The CDR3 runs 15 residues. The CDR3 nucleotides are TGTGCCATCAGTCAAGCGGGAGGGCGGTACAATGAGCAGTTCTTC. Translating it yields CAISQAGGRYNEQFF.

The gene calls are TRBV28 and TRBJ1-2; 9 bases fit TRBD1. V lost 6 bases to trimming and J lost 4 bases; unmatched junction nucleotides: 9. Germline V gene lookup returns CDR1 MDHEN and CDR2 SYDVKM. The CDR3 totals 15 residues. DNA for the CDR3: TGTGCCAGCAGCTTGCCCGGACAGGGGCTCTATGGCTACACCTTC. It is translated as CASSLPGQGLYGYTF.

The chain uses TRBV14 and TRBJ1-3; a weak D match, TRBD1 (6 bases). V was clipped by 5 bases and J by 8 bases, with 22 bases between them. Germline CDR1 reads SGHDN; CDR2 reads FVKESK. The CDR3 is 16 amino acids. The CDR3: CASSAGAAGAWDTIYF. The CDR3 DNA reads TGTGCCAGCAGCGCGGGGGCCGCCGGCGCGTGGGACACCATATATTTT.

The V call is TRBV6-5, the J call TRBJ2-1, with TRBD2 as a possible D gene (5 bases). V dropped 5 bases and J dropped 8 bases, with 10 bases sitting between them. The CDR3 loop spans 12 amino acids. Per the germline V gene, CDR1 is MNHEY and CDR2 is SVGAGI. The CDR3 loop is CASSIGLYEQFF. The CDR3 region has the DNA TGTGCCAGCAGTATCGGACTTTATGAGCAGTTCTTC.

The CDR3: CASSSQLRQGSYGYTF. The CDR3, as DNA: TGTGCCAGCAGCTCGCAATTAAGACAGGGGAGCTATGGCTACACCTTC. This rearrangement joins TRBV5-6 to TRBJ1-2; 8 bases align to TRBD1. The CDR3 spans 16 residues. Germline trimming cut 3 bases from V and 4 bases from J; bases unmatched to any gene: 11. Germline V lookup: CDR1 SGHDT, CDR2 YYEEEE.